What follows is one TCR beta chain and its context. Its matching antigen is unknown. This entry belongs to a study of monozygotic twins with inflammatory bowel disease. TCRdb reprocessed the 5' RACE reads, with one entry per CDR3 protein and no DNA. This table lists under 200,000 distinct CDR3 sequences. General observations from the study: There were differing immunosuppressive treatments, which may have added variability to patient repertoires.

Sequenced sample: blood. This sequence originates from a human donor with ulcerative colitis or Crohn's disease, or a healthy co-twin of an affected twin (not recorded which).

CDR3 loop: CASRRLSVTGELFF. This chain links TRBV3-1 with TRBJ2-2; no DNA is available, so the TRBD1 call from TCRdb remains unchecked. The germline V gene encodes CDR1 LGHDT and CDR2 YNNKEL (reference sequence). The CDR3 runs to 14 residues.